This note documents a single T cell receptor (beta chain) sequence. Antigen unknown. Trimming cost V 6 bases and J 1 base, with 6 bases left between them. The CDR3 loop spans 13 amino acids. Germline-derived CDR1 and CDR2 are WNHNN and SYGVQD (reference sequence). TCR sequencing covered three patients who responded to pembrolizumab. Sequenced by immunoSEQ multiplex PCR; TCRdb stores in-frame clones only, minus some. The sample contains about 39,000 clones, approximately 80% of which appear only once. This sample is part of a study of PD-1 blockade in mismatch repair-deficient tumors. Study-wide results and caveats: Tumor-resident clones, often absent from pretreatment blood, expanded after pembrolizumab and then contracted.

Sequenced here: PBMCs, sampled about 40 weeks after starting pembrolizumab. The clonotype comes from an adult with mismatch repair-deficient cancer. This chain joins TRBV10-1 and TRBJ2-2; no clear D. DNA for the CDR3: TGCGCCAGCAGCCGACAGAACACCGGGGAGCTGTTTTTT. Its protein product is CASSRQNTGELFF.